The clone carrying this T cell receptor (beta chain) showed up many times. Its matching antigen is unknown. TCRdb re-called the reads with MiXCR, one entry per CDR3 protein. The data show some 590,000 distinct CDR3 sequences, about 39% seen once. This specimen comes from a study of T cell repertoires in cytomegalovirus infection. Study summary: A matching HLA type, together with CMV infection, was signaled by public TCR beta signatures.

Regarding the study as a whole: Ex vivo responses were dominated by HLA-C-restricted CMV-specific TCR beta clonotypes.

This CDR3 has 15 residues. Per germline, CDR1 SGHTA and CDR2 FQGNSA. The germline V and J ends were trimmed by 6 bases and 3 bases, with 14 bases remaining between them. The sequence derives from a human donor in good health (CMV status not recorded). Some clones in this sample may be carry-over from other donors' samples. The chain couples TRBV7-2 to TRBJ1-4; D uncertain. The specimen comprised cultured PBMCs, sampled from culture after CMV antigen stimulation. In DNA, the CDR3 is TGTGCCAGCAGTCAAAATTCGGACTCTAATGAAAAACTGTTTTTT. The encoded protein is CASSQNSDSNEKLFF.